These 13 T cell receptor beta chains were sequenced from one sample in a study of CD8+ T cells in alopecia areata. Stated treatment: oral pan-JAK inhibitor, 5-10 mg twice daily. It was cDNA, reverse transcribed from extracted RNA, that served as the sequencing template. Libraries were prepared by immunoSEQ multiplex PCR; TCRdb keeps only in-frame clonotypes and omits some of them. Found here are approximately 170,000 clones, 60% of them singletons; the top ten hold approximately 0.63%. Sequencing used CD4+ T cells sorted from blood, obtained at week 4, from a patient treated with tofacitinib. These receptors came from a human donor with alopecia areata.

This clone was seen only a few times. V usage is TRBV29-1 and J usage is TRBJ2-5; TRBD1 agrees at 11 bases. Trimming took 7 bases from V and 1 from J; bases not matched to a gene: 5. Germline V gene sequence: CDR1 SQVTM, CDR2 ANQGSEA. The CDR3 covers 14 residues. CDR3 sequence (DNA): TGCAGCGCCCGGGACAGGGGGTCCCAAGAGACCCAGTACTTC. This translates into CSARDRGSQETQYF.

V and J are TRBV7-2 and TRBJ2-1; a possible D gene is TRBD1 (7 bases). The V gene lost 1 base and the J gene lost 4 bases, with 11 bases spanning the gap. Germline V CDR1 and CDR2: SGHTA, FQGNSA. CDR3 length: 15 amino acids. The chain's CDR3 is CASSLVGGQYNEQFF. DNA of the CDR3: TGTGCCAGCAGCTTAGTGGGGGGACAGTACAATGAGCAGTTCTTC.

The chain combines TRBV19 with TRBJ2-7; D might be TRBD1 (6 bases). The CDR3 sequence is 14 residues long. Trimming stripped 7 bases from V and 1 base from J, with 14 bases between. The germline CDR1 and CDR2 sequences are LNHDA and SQIVND (reference sequence). The chain's CDR3 is CASKGGEGSYEQYF. In nucleotides, the CDR3 is TGTGCCAGTAAAGGGGGAGAAGGGTCCTACGAGCAGTACTTC.

This clone showed up just once. This chain links TRBV5-1 with TRBJ2-7; 8 positions match TRBD1. V gave up 3 bases and J gave up 0 bases; unmatched junction bases: 5. The CDR3 spans 15 residues. CDR1 and CDR2 from the germline V gene are SGHRS and YFSETQ. The CDR3 loop is CASSWGQASSYEQYF. In DNA, the CDR3 is TGCGCCAGCAGCTGGGGACAGGCCAGCTCCTACGAGCAGTACTTC.

The chain links TRBV2 to TRBJ2-7; D perhaps matches TRBD1 (6 bases). V was pared by 4 bases and J by 5 bases, with 6 bases between. This CDR3 contains 11 residues. Germline V gene data show CDR1 as SNHLY and CDR2 as FYNNEI. CDR3 nucleotides: TGTGCCAGCAGTGCAGGGGACGAGCAGTACTTC. It translates to CASSAGDEQYF.

The chain recombines TRBV27 with TRBJ2-7; 9 bases are shared with TRBD2. CDR1 is MNHEY, CDR2 SMNVEV, per germline (reference sequence). The CDR3 consists of 17 residues. V shed 0 bases and J 4 bases; nucleotides not matched to a gene: 10. The CDR3 DNA follows: TGTGCCAGCAGTTTATCTGGCGGGAGGGCCAATGCTTACGAGCAGTACTTC. This codes for CASSLSGGRANAYEQYF.

This clone was observed a handful of times. V usage is TRBV5-1 and J usage is TRBJ1-3; no reliable D call. Germline V gene data show CDR1 as SGHRS and CDR2 as YFSETQ. The germline V and J ends were trimmed by 8 bases and 0 bases, with 3 bases remaining between them. This CDR3 has 11 residues. Written as DNA, the CDR3 is TGCGCCAGTTTCTCTGGAAACACCATATATTTT. Translation gives CASFSGNTIYF.

The DNA for the CDR3 is TGTGCCAGCAGCACCGGACCGGTGGGGACAGATACGCAGTATTTT. Its protein is CASSTGPVGTDTQYF. The chain links TRBV6-6 to TRBJ2-3; D unclear. Trimming left V 6 bases short and J 3 bases short, with 16 bases between. Germline V gives CDR1 MNHNY, CDR2 SVGAGI (reference sequence). The CDR3 consists of 15 residues.

The rearrangement uses TRBV30 and TRBJ2-7, with 9 bases matching TRBD2. The germline V gene has CDR1 GTSNPN and CDR2 SVGIG (reference sequence). This CDR3 contains 14 residues. Trimming at V came to 4 bases and at J to 6 bases, leaving 10 bases not matched to a gene. CDR3 protein: CAWTLSGGSGEQYF. CDR3 in DNA: TGTGCCTGGACCCTAAGCGGGGGGTCTGGCGAGCAGTACTTC.

The chain employs TRBV15 and TRBJ2-6, with D possibly being TRBD1 (5 bases). Germline V CDR1 and CDR2: LNHNV, YYDKDF (reference sequence). CDR3 length: 16 residues. Trimming pared 3 bases from V and 2 bases from J, leaving 11 bases between. The CDR3 protein is CATSSLTVTGANVLTF. The DNA of the CDR3 is TGTGCCACCAGCAGCCTGACAGTTACTGGGGCCAACGTCCTGACTTTC.

The genes are TRBV6-1 and TRBJ2-1, with D perhaps TRBD2 (5 bases). Trimming removed 4 bases at V and 6 bases at J, with 10 bases between. Germline V gene sequence: CDR1 MNHNS, CDR2 SASEGT. This CDR3 contains 13 residues. For the CDR3, the DNA is TGTGCCAGCAGTGTACCACTAGTCAATGAGCAGTTCTTC. Translated: CASSVPLVNEQFF.

This chain uses TRBV7-2 with TRBJ2-5; D remains unclear. There are 12 residues in the CDR3. With 5 bases removed from V and 9 bases from J, the gap between germline ends came to 13 bases. Germline V gene data show CDR1 as SGHTA and CDR2 as FQGNSA. The CDR3 bases are TGTGCCAGCAGCATTCGATACGGAGCCCAGTACTTC. It translates to CASSIRYGAQYF.

The V call is TRBV27, the J call TRBJ2-3, with no clear D. This CDR3 has 15 amino acids. Trimming removed 2 bases from V and 2 bases from J, with 11 bases in between. The germline V gene encodes CDR1 MNHEY and CDR2 SMNVEV (reference sequence). CDR3 in DNA: TGTGCCAGCAGTTTAGGACCTACACTCACAGATACGCAGTATTTT. Amino acid sequence: CASSLGPTLTDTQYF.